The present entry profiles one T cell receptor beta chain with its context. The sample comes from a study of blood T cell repertoires in COVID-19. Study overall: Samples came from the United States, Italy and Spain, spanning acute and convalescent COVID-19.

The CDR3 totals 14 residues. Germline V lookup: CDR1 SGHRS, CDR2 YFSETQ. V trimming: 4 bases; J trimming: 1 base; junction bases outside the gene matches: 3. The data were produced by immunoSEQ multiplex PCR, yet TCRdb's version contains in-frame clones alone and is incomplete. The data hold 490,000 or so clones, with about 85% observed a single time. The receptor was derived from a woman between 55 and 75 years old who had recovered from COVID-19. The chain carries TRBV5-1 and TRBJ1-2, with 8 bases aligning to TRBD1. The material sequenced was PBMCs or T cells enriched from blood (not recorded which). The CDR3 sequence is CASSVGQGNYGYTF. The CDR3 DNA sequence: TGCGCCAGCAGCGTCGGACAGGGTAACTATGGCTACACCTTC.